This T cell receptor (beta chain) was captured in a study of cytomegalovirus exposure and HLA in healthy donors. Data came from immunoSEQ multiplex PCR; TCRdb stores just in-frame clones and leaves some out. The table has under 100,000 clones, roughly 94% seen once; the top ten hold around 0.69%. V gave up 5 bases and J gave up 2 bases, with 10 bases separating them. Germline assignment: CDR1 SEHNR and CDR2 FQNEAQ (reference sequence). This CDR3 spans 14 amino acids. J is TRBJ2-1 and V is TRBV7-9; a weak D match, TRBD2 (6 bases). Sequenced: PBMCs. The TCR comes from a woman between 18 and 29 years old in good health and CMV-seronegative. In DNA form, the CDR3 reads TGTGCCAGCAGCGCGTCGGGGGCCTACAATGAGCAGTTCTTC. It specifies CASSASGAYNEQFF.